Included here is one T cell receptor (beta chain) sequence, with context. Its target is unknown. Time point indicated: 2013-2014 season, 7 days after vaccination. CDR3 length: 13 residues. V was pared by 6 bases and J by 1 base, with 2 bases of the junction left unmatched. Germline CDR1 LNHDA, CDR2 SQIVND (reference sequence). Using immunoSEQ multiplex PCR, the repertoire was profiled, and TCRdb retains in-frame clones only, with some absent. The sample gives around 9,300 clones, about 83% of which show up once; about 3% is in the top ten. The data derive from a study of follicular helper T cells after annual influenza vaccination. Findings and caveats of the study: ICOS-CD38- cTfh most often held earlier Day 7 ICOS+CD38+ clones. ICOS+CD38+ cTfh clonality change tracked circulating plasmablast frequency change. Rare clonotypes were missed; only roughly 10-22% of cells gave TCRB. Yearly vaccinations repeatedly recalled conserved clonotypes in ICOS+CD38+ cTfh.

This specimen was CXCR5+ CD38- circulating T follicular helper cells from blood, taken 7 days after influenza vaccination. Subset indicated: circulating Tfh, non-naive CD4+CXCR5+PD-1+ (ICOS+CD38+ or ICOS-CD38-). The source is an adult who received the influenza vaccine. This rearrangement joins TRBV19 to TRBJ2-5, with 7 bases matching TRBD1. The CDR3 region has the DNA TGTGCCAGTAGAGGGGGCAGCCAAGAGACCCAGTACTTC. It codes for CASRGGSQETQYF. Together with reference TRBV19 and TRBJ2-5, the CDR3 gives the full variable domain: DGGITQSPKYLFRKEGQNVTLSCEQNLNHDAMYWYRQDPGQGLRLIYYSQIVNDFQKGDIAEGYSVSREKKESFPLTVTSAQKNPTAFYLCASRGGSQETQYFGPGTRLLVL.